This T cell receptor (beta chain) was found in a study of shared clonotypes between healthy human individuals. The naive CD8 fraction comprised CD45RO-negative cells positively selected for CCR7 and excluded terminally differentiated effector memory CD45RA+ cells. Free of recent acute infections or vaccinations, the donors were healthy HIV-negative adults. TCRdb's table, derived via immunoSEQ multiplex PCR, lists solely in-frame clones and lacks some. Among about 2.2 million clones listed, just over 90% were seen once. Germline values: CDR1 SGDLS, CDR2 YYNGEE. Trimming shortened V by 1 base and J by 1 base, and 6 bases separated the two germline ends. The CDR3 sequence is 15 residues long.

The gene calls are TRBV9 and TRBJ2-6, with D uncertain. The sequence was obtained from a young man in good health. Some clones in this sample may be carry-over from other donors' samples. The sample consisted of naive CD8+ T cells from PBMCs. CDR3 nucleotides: TGTGCCAGCAGCGTAAGGCGGTCTGGGGCCAACGTCCTGACTTTC. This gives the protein CASSVRRSGANVLTF.